This note documents a single T cell receptor beta chain sequence. The germline V gene encodes CDR1 SGHVS and CDR2 FQNEAQ. V shed 1 base, J shed 0 bases, and the junction held 4 bases outside the gene matches. There are 16 residues in the CDR3. The record originates from a study of blood T cell repertoires in COVID-19. Across the study: Acute and convalescent COVID-19 specimens originated in the United States, Italy and Spain.

In the source study's methods: Amplification of reference gene primers provided the estimated nucleated cell counts. Using immunoSEQ multiplex PCR, the repertoire was profiled, and TCRdb retains in-frame clones only, with some absent. The V and J calls and the clone size are those of that table, but D and trimming were determined from the DNA. Seen here are some 140,000 clones, approximately 83% observed once, and the top ten hold 9% to 14%. This TCR came from a woman between 55 and 75 years old with COVID-19, enrolled during active disease. Source material: peripheral blood. This chain connects TRBV7-8 to TRBJ2-3; 7 positions match TRBD2. The CDR3 DNA reads TGTGCCAGCAGCTTAGATAGTAGCGGGAGCACAGATACGCAGTATTTT. Translation: CASSLDSSGSTDTQYF.